The next 13 T cell receptor beta chains were all read from a single sample in a study of blood T cells in healthy people across ages. Then a second PCR, running roughly 7 to 11 cycles, was carried out with a sample-barcoded 5' primer and a J-beta primer mix. TCRdb independently ran MiXCR on the 5' RACE reads; one entry per CDR3 protein. The repertoire includes 1,100,000 or so distinct CDR3 sequences, around 43% of them detected once, and approximately 20% sits in the top ten. The specimen was blood. All receptors derive from a woman aged 55-75 years in good health.

The count of this clonotype is one. This rearrangement joins TRBV5-5 to TRBJ1-2; D gene ambiguous. The germline gives CDR1 SGHKS, CDR2 YYEKEE (reference sequence). Between the trimmed V and J ends, which lost 4 bases and 4 bases, there was a span of 17 bases. The CDR3 consists of 15 residues. CDR3 amino acids: CASSAEAPPGYGYTF. The CDR3 region has the DNA TGTGCCAGCAGCGCGGAGGCGCCTCCAGGCTATGGCTACACCTTC.

This clonotype came up a few times. The chain combines TRBV4-2 with TRBJ2-1, with 13 bases fitting TRBD2. With 1 base clipped from V and 3 bases from J, the junction kept 3 bases outside the gene matches. CDR3 size: 17 residues. Germline V gene lookup returns CDR1 LGHNA and CDR2 YNFKEQ. CDR3 loop: CASSQVGTSGVYNEQFF. The DNA of the CDR3 is TGTGCCAGCAGCCAAGTTGGGACTAGCGGGGTCTACAATGAGCAGTTCTTC.

This chain uses TRBV6-1 with TRBJ2-7; weak D call: TRBD1 (6 bases). The V and J ends lost 8 bases and 0 bases respectively, with 8 bases between them. The CDR3 spans 12 residues. Looked up from germline, CDR1 is MNHNS and CDR2 is SASEGT. The CDR3 spells CASRTVSYEQYF. The DNA of the CDR3 is TGTGCCAGCCGGACAGTCTCCTACGAGCAGTACTTC.

The rearrangement links TRBV6-6 to TRBJ2-7; D ambiguous. The CDR3 spans 13 residues. Germline V lookup: CDR1 MNHNY, CDR2 SVGAGI (reference sequence). Trimming removed 2 bases from V and 3 bases from J, with 8 bases in between. CDR3: CASSYESYYEQYF. The CDR3 bases are TGTGCCAGCAGTTACGAGAGTTACTACGAGCAGTACTTC.

The rearrangement links TRBV4-1 to TRBJ2-4; no firm D call. The end of the DNA fits TRBJ2-7 better, so the J call may be wrong. The CDR3 has 15 residues. Germline assignment: CDR1 MGHRA and CDR2 YSYEKL. Here the CDR3 DNA reads TGCGCCAGCAGCATCCGGGCCGTGGGTTCCTACGAGCAGTACTTC. As protein: CASSIRAVGSYEQYF.

V and J are TRBV5-6 and TRBJ2-5, with 12 bases aligning to TRBD2. Germline V lookup: CDR1 SGHDT, CDR2 YYEEEE. CDR3 length: 18 amino acids. With 3 bases clipped from V and 5 bases from J, the junction kept 14 bases outside the gene matches. The CDR3 loop is CASSSLTSGRRESETQYF. The CDR3 region has the DNA TGTGCCAGCAGCTCCTTGACTAGCGGGAGAAGGGAGAGCGAGACCCAGTACTTC.

This chain links TRBV4-2 with TRBJ2-1; tentatively, D is TRBD1 or TRBD2 (8 bases each). This CDR3 is built from 17 residues. V was shortened by 4 bases and J by 7 bases, with 23 bases between the two germline ends. From germline, CDR1 is LGHNA and CDR2 YNFKEQ. Here the CDR3 reads CASSRNQGAGGENEQFF. CDR3 sequence (DNA): TGTGCCAGCAGCCGTAATCAGGGGGCGGGGGGAGAGAATGAGCAGTTCTTC.

The J gene is TRBJ2-7, the V gene TRBV2, with TRBD1 identical over 7 bases. The CDR3 loop spans 13 amino acids. CDR1 and CDR2 from the germline V gene are SNHLY and FYNNEI. V lost 5 bases, J lost 7 bases, and 8 bases stayed unmatched. The CDR3 protein is CASSRDSLLEQYF. In DNA, the CDR3 is TGTGCCAGCAGTCGGGACAGCCTCTTGGAGCAGTACTTC.

V is TRBV20-1 and J is TRBJ2-5; TRBD2 matches at 11 bases. The CDR3 is 14 residues long. The V gene's germline CDR1 is DFQATT and CDR2 SNEGSKA (reference sequence). V dropped 6 bases and J dropped 4; count of bases not matched to a gene: 7. CDR3 loop: CSAVLAGARETQYF. Here the CDR3 DNA reads TGCAGTGCCGTACTAGCGGGAGCCCGAGAGACCCAGTACTTC.

This sequence joins TRBV13 and TRBJ1-5; 8 bases fit TRBD1. This CDR3 has 15 residues. Germline CDR1 reads PRHDT; CDR2 reads FYEKMQ (reference sequence). V lost 5 bases and J lost 4; bases outside the gene matches: 7. The CDR3: CASSRQGQSNQPQHF. The DNA of the CDR3 is TGTGCCAGCAGCCGACAGGGGCAGTCGAATCAGCCCCAGCATTTT. The variable domain in full, with the rest retrieved from reference TRBV13 and TRBJ1-5, is AAGVIQSPRHLIKEKRETATLKCYPIPRHDTVYWYQQGPGQDPQFLISFYEKMQSDKGSIPDRFSAQQFSDYHSELNMSSLELGDSALYFCASSRQGQSNQPQHFGDGTRLSIL.

The chain employs TRBV10-3 and TRBJ2-5, with TRBD2 matching 10 bases. TRBJ2-7 matches the DNA end more closely, so the J call is doubtful. The CDR3 runs 14 residues. Germline V lookup: CDR1 ENHRY, CDR2 SYGVKD. Here the CDR3 DNA reads TGTGCCATCAGAGAAGCGGGAGGGCCCCACGAGCAGTACTTC. Residues: CAIREAGGPHEQYF.

The chain uses TRBV6-1 and TRBJ2-2, with TRBD2 as a possible D gene (7 bases). Trimming removed 2 bases from V and 6 bases from J, with 16 bases in between. CDR1 is MNHNS, CDR2 SASEGT, per germline. The CDR3 length is 16 residues. The chain's CDR3 is CASSESARGGPGELFF. CDR3 DNA sequence: TGTGCCAGCAGTGAATCGGCTAGGGGGGGGCCCGGGGAGCTGTTTTTT.

This chain uses TRBV2 with TRBJ1-5; a possible D gene is TRBD1 (5 bases). The CDR3 is 14 amino acids. V was pared by 8 bases and J by 0 bases, with 11 bases between. The germline V gene has CDR1 SNHLY and CDR2 FYNNEI. In DNA, the CDR3 is TGTGCCAGCCAGGGATTCTATAGCAATCAGCCCCAGCATTTT. Encoded protein: CASQGFYSNQPQHF.